What follows is one T cell receptor (beta chain) and its context. Its target is unknown. The data derive from a study of T cells after yellow fever vaccination. Study information: With SMART-Seq v4 Ultra Low Input, the fractions containing low cell numbers were prepared.

MiXCR was run by TCRdb on the 5' RACE reads, yielding one entry per CDR3 protein. The sample lists roughly 500,000 distinct CDR3 sequences; 15% to 20% were seen once. CDR1 is SGHRS and CDR2 is YFSETQ in the germline V gene. The junction had 8 bases not matched to a gene; V was cut back by 3 bases and J by 4 bases. CDR3 length equals 16 residues. The study, taken as a whole, reports: Detected again after the booster were most primary-vaccination clones, at approximately 95% CD4 and 88% CD8.

The receptor comes from a man under 40 who received the YFV17D yellow fever vaccine. Sequences were derived from PBMCs, sampled 15 days after the yellow fever booster vaccination. The V gene is TRBV5-1, the J gene TRBJ2-2; 8 bases fit TRBD2. CDR3 loop: CASSYERERPTGELFF. In DNA form, the CDR3 reads TGCGCCAGCAGCTATGAGCGGGAGAGACCCACCGGGGAGCTGTTTTTT.